The 22 T cell receptor beta chains below come from one sample, sequenced in a study of T-cell reconstitution after alpha-beta-depleted transplantation in children. Construction of the TCRbeta library involved unique molecular identifiers. Via MiXCR, TCRdb re-called the PCR reads, giving one row per CDR3 protein. The sample holds approximately 350,000 distinct CDR3 sequences; 13% are singletons and the top ten take around 4.5%. The starting material was PBMCs, obtained from the stem cell graft. The origin of the receptors is a human donor who donated a stem cell graft to a child with Fanconi anemia.

This clonotype has ten or more counts. The chain recombines TRBV12-3 or TRBV12-4 with TRBJ2-2; no definite D call. The CDR3 is 13 amino acids. The V end was cut by 5 bases, the J end by 2 bases, with 6 bases between. In DNA, the CDR3 is TGTGCCAGCAGTCCTGCTAACACCGGGGAGCTGTTTTTT. It encodes CASSPANTGELFF.

The chain links TRBV5-1 to TRBJ2-7; maybe TRBD1 (5 bases). The CDR3 is 14 residues long. Deletions cut 0 bases from V and 3 bases from J, with 10 bases between. The germline gives CDR1 SGHRS, CDR2 YFSETQ. CDR3 in amino acids: CASSLEAGYYEQYF. The DNA for the CDR3 is TGCGCCAGCAGCTTGGAGGCAGGGTACTACGAGCAGTACTTC.

V is TRBV7-4 and J is TRBJ1-1; D possibly corresponds to TRBD1 (6 bases). Germline V CDR1 and CDR2: SGHVT, SQSDAQ. The CDR3 length is 12 residues. The V gene lost 3 bases and the J gene lost 10 bases, with 12 bases spanning the gap. For the CDR3, the DNA is TGTGCCAGCAGCTTCCGGACAGAAACAGCTTTCTTT. As protein: CASSFRTETAFF.

Only a few counts were recorded for this clonotype. The chain carries TRBV7-2 and TRBJ1-2, with TRBD1 matching 7 bases. Losses at the gene ends were 3 bases for V and 3 bases for J; bases not matched to a gene: 1. CDR1 and CDR2 from the germline V gene are SGHTA and FQGNSA. This CDR3 spans 13 amino acids. Here the CDR3 reads CASSLGQYYGYTF. The CDR3 DNA reads TGTGCCAGCAGCTTGGGACAGTACTATGGCTACACCTTC.

This chain uses TRBV25-1 with TRBJ2-3; 7 positions agree with TRBD1. V lost 2 bases to trimming and J lost 2 bases; unmatched junction nucleotides: 16. This CDR3 spans 19 amino acids. Germline V gene lookup returns CDR1 MGHDK and CDR2 SYGVNS. This CDR3 reads CASSEPHLVSGTDTDTQYF. The DNA of the CDR3 is TGTGCCAGCAGTGAACCCCACTTAGTCTCCGGGACAGACACAGATACGCAGTATTTT.

This clonotype was recorded a few times. The chain has TRBV4-1 and TRBJ1-1; D gene ambiguous. Per the germline V gene, CDR1 is MGHRA and CDR2 is YSYEKL. V was shortened by 2 bases and J by 1 base, with 8 bases between the two germline ends. The CDR3 runs 14 residues. The CDR3 sequence is CASSQRLGNTEAFF. In DNA form, the CDR3 reads TGCGCCAGCAGCCAACGTCTCGGGAACACTGAAGCTTTCTTT.

This clonotype was seen only a few times. V and J are TRBV5-1 and TRBJ2-7; a weak D match, TRBD2 (6 bases). CDR1 and CDR2 (germline): SGHRS, YFSETQ. V shed 0 bases and J shed 4 bases, with 17 bases lying between them. There are 16 residues in the CDR3. The CDR3 coding sequence is TGCGCCAGCAGCTTGGAGGGTCCGAGGGGAGGTTACGAGCAGTACTTC. This translates into CASSLEGPRGGYEQYF.

This clonotype was picked up a small number of times. The V call is TRBV25-1, the J call TRBJ2-7; D not certain. CDR3 length: 12 amino acids. From germline, CDR1 is MGHDK and CDR2 SYGVNS. V gave up 7 bases and J gave up 1 base, with 8 bases separating them. The CDR3 sequence is CASTGLSYEQYF. CDR3 nucleotide sequence: TGTGCCAGCACTGGGTTGTCCTACGAGCAGTACTTC.

The chain has TRBV11-2 and TRBJ2-2; D is uncertain. Deletions cut 5 bases from V and 7 bases from J, with 17 bases between. The CDR3 length is 15 residues. Germline V CDR1 and CDR2: SGHAT, FQNNGV. The CDR3 sequence: CASSHGRLRGGELFF. The CDR3 DNA reads TGTGCCAGCAGCCACGGACGGCTTAGAGGCGGGGAGCTGTTTTTT.

The chain carries TRBV29-1 and TRBJ1-1, with D maybe TRBD1 (5 bases). Trimming took off 1 base at V and 5 bases at J, with 17 bases between the two ends. The CDR3 is 15 amino acids. CDR1 is SQVTM and CDR2 is ANQGSEA in the germline V gene. The CDR3 spells CSVEGREGIFTEAFF. DNA of the CDR3: TGCAGCGTTGAAGGCAGGGAGGGTATCTTTACTGAAGCTTTCTTT.

Only a few counts were recorded for this clonotype. The chain has TRBV10-3 and TRBJ2-2; D remains unclear. Per germline, CDR1 ENHRY and CDR2 SYGVKD. Trimming removed 7 bases at V and 7 bases at J, with 13 bases between. The length of the CDR3 is 13 residues. CDR3 DNA: TGTGCCATCATTGCGACCGTCGGCGGGGAGCTGTTTTTT. Translating gives CAIIATVGGELFF.

The chain links TRBV12-3 or TRBV12-4 to TRBJ2-5; 8 bases agree with TRBD1. This CDR3 is built from 15 residues. With V trimmed by 5 bases and J by 0 bases, 5 bases remained unmatched. The CDR3 nucleotides read TGTGCCAGCAGTCCGAGGGACAGGTACCAAGAGACCCAGTACTTC. It encodes CASSPRDRYQETQYF.

In its sample, this clonotype was seen many times. The V gene is TRBV12-3 or TRBV12-4, the J gene TRBJ1-6; D unresolved. The CDR3 length is 13 residues. V was shortened by 7 bases and J by 10 bases, with 14 bases between the two germline ends. CDR3: CASKQNLLSPLHF. The CDR3 coding sequence is TGTGCCAGCAAGCAGAATCTACTATCACCCCTCCACTTT.

In this sample, this clonotype turned up many times. V usage is TRBV5-1 and J usage is TRBJ1-1; D ambiguous. V shed 0 bases and J shed 1 base, with 7 bases lying between them. The CDR3 has 14 residues. Germline CDR1 and CDR2: SGHRS and YFSETQ. The CDR3 DNA sequence: TGCGCCAGCAGCTTGGAACCAAGGAACACTGAAGCTTTCTTT. Amino acids: CASSLEPRNTEAFF.

The V call is TRBV20-1, the J call TRBJ2-3; no clear D. V was shortened by 0 bases and J by 0 bases, with 10 bases between the two germline ends. CDR3 length: 15 amino acids. Per the germline V gene, CDR1 is DFQATT and CDR2 is SNEGSKA (reference sequence). The CDR3 region is CSARDYGLSTDTQYF. The CDR3 bases are TGCAGTGCTAGAGACTATGGCCTTAGCACAGATACGCAGTATTTT.

The rearrangement joins TRBV5-1 to TRBJ2-3; 8 bases match TRBD2. The CDR3 loop spans 18 amino acids. The germline V gene has CDR1 SGHRS and CDR2 YFSETQ. J lost 4 bases, V lost 0 bases, and 13 bases had no gene match. CDR3 amino acids: CASSLASGGEAGSDTQYF. The CDR3 DNA reads as TGCGCCAGCAGCTTGGCCAGCGGGGGAGAGGCCGGGTCAGATACGCAGTATTTT.

V usage is TRBV6-2 or TRBV6-3 and J usage is TRBJ2-7; possibly TRBD1 for D (6 bases). From germline, CDR1 is MNHEY and CDR2 SVGEGT. The CDR3 loop spans 13 amino acids. V was clipped by 2 bases and J by 3 bases, with 8 bases between them. CDR3 nucleotides: TGTGCCAGCAGTTACGAGGACAGCTACGAGCAGTACGTC. This gives the protein CASSYEDSYEQYV.

A few counts support this clonotype. In nucleotides, the CDR3 is TGTGCCAGCAGTTTTACAGGACAGTTCTATGGCTACACCTTC. Translation gives CASSFTGQFYGYTF. This rearrangement joins TRBV28 to TRBJ1-2, with D maybe TRBD1 (6 bases). Germline CDR1 MDHEN, CDR2 SYDVKM. V dropped 3 bases and J dropped 4 bases, with 12 bases sitting between them. This CDR3 is built from 14 residues.

This clonotype was seen at least ten times. The V and J genes are TRBV12-3 or TRBV12-4 and TRBJ2-1, with TRBD1 matching over 9 bases. The CDR3 is 13 amino acids. J gave up 7 bases and V 8 bases, and 6 bases lay outside the gene matches. The CDR3 bases are TGTGCCAGCGGCCTCGGACAGGGGAATGAGCAGTTCTTC. Residues: CASGLGQGNEQFF.

The rearrangement links TRBV3-1 to TRBJ1-6, with D hard to call. The CDR3 length is 14 residues. V dropped 2 bases and J dropped 8 bases, with 10 bases sitting between them. The V gene's germline CDR1 is LGHDT and CDR2 YNNKEL (reference sequence). The CDR3 loop reads CASSQYGGDSPLHF. CDR3 sequence (DNA): TGTGCCAGCAGCCAATACGGTGGCGATTCACCCCTCCACTTT.

This clonotype has a handful of counts. This chain uses TRBV4-1 with TRBJ1-1; D gene uncertain. Germline V CDR1 and CDR2: MGHRA, YSYEKL. The CDR3 runs 13 residues. Between the trimmed V and J ends, which lost 5 bases and 4 bases, there was a span of 11 bases. The CDR3 reads CASSLRFATEAFF. As DNA, the CDR3 is TGCGCCAGCAGCTTAAGATTTGCCACTGAAGCTTTCTTT.

V and J are TRBV29-1 and TRBJ2-3; 9 bases align to TRBD2. Trimming cost V 3 bases and J 7 bases; bases outside gene matches: 5. The CDR3 runs to 13 residues. From germline, CDR1 is SQVTM and CDR2 ANQGSEA. The CDR3 DNA reads TGCAGCGTTGATGGGCTAGCGGGGTATACGCAGTATTTT. It yields the protein CSVDGLAGYTQYF.